This T cell receptor beta chain was observed in a study of siplizumab effects on memory and regulatory T cells. Germline lookup yields CDR1 SQVTM and CDR2 ANQGSEA. The CDR3 runs 14 residues. V was pared by 3 bases and J by 4 bases, with 6 bases of the junction left unmatched. Method: immunoSEQ multiplex PCR; TCRdb's copy keeps in-frame clones and lacks some. Of 87,000 or so clones listed, about 94% are singletons. Sequenced: non-Treg CD4+ T cells sorted from blood. The clonotype originates from a human donor in good health. V is TRBV29-1 and J is TRBJ2-1; TRBD2 matches at 7 bases. The CDR3 coding sequence is TGCAGCGTTGATCAGGCTAGCGGATACAATGAGCAGTTCTTC. Protein: CSVDQASGYNEQFF.